The 14 T cell receptor beta chains below were found in one sample sequenced in a study of cytomegalovirus exposure and HLA in healthy donors. PCR involved 60 Vbeta and 13 Jbeta primers. The data were produced by immunoSEQ multiplex PCR, yet TCRdb's version contains in-frame clones alone and is incomplete. In the table there are around 120,000 clones, 79% of which are singletons. Sequenced sample: PBMCs. These receptors came from a woman in her forties in good health and CMV-seronegative.

V gene TRBV7-9 combines with J gene TRBJ1-1; TRBD1 might be the D (6 bases). V lost 6 bases and J 1 base, leaving 12 bases between the germline ends. CDR3 length: 14 amino acids. Looked up from germline, CDR1 is SEHNR and CDR2 is FQNEAQ (reference sequence). CDR3 nucleotides: TGTGCCAGCAGACAGGGTTATCAGAACACTGAAGCTTTCTTT. Encoded protein: CASRQGYQNTEAFF. The entire variable domain, with the rest obtained from reference TRBV7-9 and TRBJ1-1, is as follows: DTGVSQNPRHKITKRGQNVTFRCDPISEHNRLYWYRQTLGQGPEFLTYFQNEAQLEKSRLLSDRFSAERPKGSFSTLEIQRTEQGDSAMYLCASRQGYQNTEAFFGQGTRLTVV.

This clone was seen only a few times. The chain is built from TRBV7-2 and TRBJ2-2; TRBD1 might be the D (5 bases). CDR3 length: 16 amino acids. The V end was cut by 5 bases, the J end by 4 bases, with 17 bases between. Germline-derived CDR1 and CDR2 are SGHTA and FQGNSA. This chain's CDR3 is CASSPGPGSGTGELFF. The DNA of the CDR3 is TGTGCCAGCAGCCCCGGGCCAGGGTCGGGCACCGGGGAGCTGTTTTTT.

This clone showed up just once. The genes are TRBV28 and TRBJ1-2; D call uncertain. This CDR3 is 14 amino acids long. Trimming pared 4 bases from V and 6 bases from J, leaving 15 bases between. Germline V gene lookup returns CDR1 MDHEN and CDR2 SYDVKM. The CDR3 region has the DNA TGTGCCAGCAGTTCCCGCCTCTGGGGAGATGGCTACACCTTC. The encoded protein is CASSSRLWGDGYTF.

As concerns this clone: The junction shows a germline mismatch at one end, possibly a read error. The chain couples TRBV6-6 to TRBJ2-7; 9 nucleotides agree with TRBD1. The CDR3 is 14 residues long. Germline values: CDR1 MNHNY, CDR2 SVGAGI (reference sequence). Written as DNA, the CDR3 is TGTGCCAGCAGCCGGGGACAGGGCTCCCACGAGCAGTACTTC. Its translation is CASSRGQGSHEQYF.

The rearrangement links TRBV5-5 to TRBJ1-1; TRBD1 matches at 7 bases. This CDR3 is built from 14 residues. The germline CDR1 and CDR2 sequences are SGHKS and YYEKEE (reference sequence). Trimming removed 0 bases from V and 6 bases from J; junction bases left unmatched: 5. The CDR3 DNA follows: TGTGCCAGCAGCTTGGTGACAGGGCGGTCTGAAGCTTTCTTT. This gives the protein CASSLVTGRSEAFF. Looking up the rest from reference TRBV5-5 and TRBJ1-1 gives the full variable domain: DAGVTQSPTHLIKTRGQQVTLRCSPISGHKSVSWYQQVLGQGPQFIFQYYEKEERGRGNFPDRFSARQFPNYSSELNVNALLLGDSALYLCASSLVTGRSEAFFGQGTRLTVV.

The chain joins TRBV5-7 to TRBJ2-3, with 7 positions matching TRBD1. TRBV5-7 is designated an ORF whose function remains uncertain. The CDR3 has 17 residues. V shed 0 bases and J 1 base; nucleotides not matched to a gene: 8. CDR3 bases: TGTGCCAGCAGCTTGGGACAGGGATCGAGTGGCACAGATACGCAGTATTTT. Amino acid sequence: CASSLGQGSSGTDTQYF.

The chain uses TRBV16 and TRBJ1-2; D is ambiguous. Germline CDR1 is KGHSY and CDR2 is FQNENV. Trimming cost V 4 bases and J 8 bases, with 14 bases left between them. CDR3 length equals 13 residues. This chain's CDR3 is CASSPMREGGYTF. Here the CDR3 DNA reads TGTGCCAGCAGCCCCATGAGGGAGGGCGGCTACACCTTC.

This clone has just one count. This chain links TRBV4-3 with TRBJ1-4; D not resolved. Trimming pared 0 bases from V and 6 bases from J, leaving 11 bases between. Germline CDR1 reads LGHNA; CDR2 reads YSLEER. This CDR3 is 15 amino acids long. CDR3 protein: CASSQDGRAYEKLFF. CDR3 nucleotide sequence: TGCGCCAGCAGCCAAGATGGGAGGGCGTATGAAAAACTGTTTTTT.

This clone appeared a single time. This chain joins TRBV4-1 and TRBJ2-5; 7 bases match TRBD1. Germline CDR1 is MGHRA and CDR2 is YSYEKL. V was clipped by 5 bases and J by 1 base; unmatched bases: 7. The CDR3 is made up of 15 amino acids. CDR3 bases: TGCGCCAGCAGCGAAGGACAGGCTCTCCAAGAGACCCAGTACTTC. It specifies CASSEGQALQETQYF.

The V call is TRBV29-1, the J call TRBJ2-6; D perhaps matches TRBD2 (7 bases). Looked up from germline, CDR1 is SQVTM and CDR2 is ANQGSEA. The CDR3 is made up of 15 amino acids. With 6 bases removed from V and 2 bases from J, the gap between germline ends came to 14 bases. The DNA of the CDR3 is TGCAGCGTAAGGGGGGGTCTGCCTGGGGCCAACGTCCTGACTTTC. Its translation is CSVRGGLPGANVLTF.

The chain joins TRBV6-1 to TRBJ1-4; D ambiguous. The V and J ends lost 1 base and 4 bases respectively, with 10 bases between them. Germline V gene sequence: CDR1 MNHNS, CDR2 SASEGT. The CDR3 sequence is 15 residues long. The CDR3 here is CASSEDPGFNEKLFF. In DNA, the CDR3 is TGTGCCAGCAGTGAAGATCCAGGCTTTAATGAAAAACTGTTTTTT.

The rearrangement uses TRBV11-2 and TRBJ2-7, with TRBD1 matching 8 bases. CDR1 SGHAT and CDR2 FQNNGV come from the germline V gene. The CDR3 is 16 amino acids. The V segment lost 3 bases and the J segment 1 base; nucleotides outside the gene matches: 8. The CDR3 nucleotides are TGTGCCAGCAGCTTTTTAGCGGACAGGGTATCCTACGAGCAGTACTTC. Translation: CASSFLADRVSYEQYF. The variable domain in full, with the rest retrieved from reference TRBV11-2 and TRBJ2-7, is EAGVAQSPRYKIIEKRQSVAFWCNPISGHATLYWYQQILGQGPKLLIQFQNNGVVDDSQLPKDRFSAERLKGVDSTLKIQPAKLEDSAVYLCASSFLADRVSYEQYFGPGTRLTVT.

This clone appeared a single time. Germline and junction disagree at one end, which may indicate a read error. This chain joins TRBV7-9 and TRBJ2-7; D unresolved. This CDR3 contains 12 residues. Germline V gives CDR1 SEHNR, CDR2 FQNEAQ (reference sequence). CDR3 protein: CSSSLGYWEQYF. The CDR3 DNA sequence: TGTTCCAGCAGCCTCGGGTATTGGGAGCAGTACTTC.

The gene calls are TRBV10-3 and TRBJ2-5; D possibly corresponds to TRBD1 (5 bases). Gene TRBJ2-7 matches the end of the DNA better, so the J call may be wrong. The CDR3 has 12 residues. Germline values: CDR1 ENHRY, CDR2 SYGVKD. CDR3 amino acids: CAIRDNTYEQYF. The CDR3 DNA follows: TGTGCCATCAGGGACAATACCTACGAGCAGTACTTC.